This TCR beta chain was captured in a study of identifying expanded T cells in peripheral blood. Germline V CDR1 and CDR2: MGHRA, YSYEKL. Trimming stripped 4 bases from V and 3 bases from J, with 28 bases between. The CDR3 totals 19 residues. Sequencing was performed with immunoSEQ multiplex PCR; in TCRdb, only in-frame clones are kept and a portion is missing. The data contain 50,000 or so clones, approximately 89% of them singletons. V usage is TRBV4-1 and J usage is TRBJ2-7; perhaps TRBD2 as D (6 bases). What was sequenced was blood. The sequence came from a person between 18 and 70 years old in good health. CDR3 protein: CASSPAEGYGLTRGYEQYF. In DNA, the CDR3 is TGCGCCAGCAGCCCCGCGGAGGGGTACGGACTTACCCGGGGCTACGAGCAGTACTTC.